One sample yielded the 21 T cell receptor beta chains listed below, sequenced in a study of metastatic and nonmetastatic thyroid tumors. Not a single patient had been given any form of treatment at any point before undergoing thyroid surgery. TCRdb reassembled clones from the PCR reads with MiXCR. The table has about 5,500 clones, 37% seen once. Source material: tumor tissue. These receptors came from a male donor with papillary thyroid cancer or a benign thyroid nodule (not recorded which). Some clones in this sample may be carry-over from other donors' samples.

This clone was picked up a small number of times. The chain employs TRBV19 and TRBJ2-2; 10 positions match TRBD1. CDR1 is LNHDA, CDR2 SQIVND, per germline (reference sequence). The CDR3 consists of 15 residues. Trimming removed 7 bases from V and 6 bases from J; junction bases left unmatched: 8. CDR3 DNA: TGTGCCAGTAAAGTCGGGACAGGGGTTTCCGGGGAGCTGTTTTTT. It translates to CASKVGTGVSGELFF.

The V gene is TRBV2, the J gene TRBJ2-7, with a tentative D call TRBD1 (6 bases). CDR3 length: 12 residues. Trimming took off 8 bases at V and 3 bases at J, with 11 bases between the two ends. In germline, CDR1 is SNHLY, CDR2 FYNNEI. CDR3 sequence reads: CASVDRIYEQYF. The CDR3 DNA sequence: TGTGCCAGCGTAGACAGGATCTACGAGCAGTACTTC.

This clone was seen more than once but under ten times. V gene TRBV28 combines with J gene TRBJ2-7, with 10 nucleotides matching TRBD1. V shed 7 bases and J 9 bases; nucleotides not matched to a gene: 9. The CDR3 loop spans 13 amino acids. Germline assignment: CDR1 MDHEN and CDR2 SYDVKM. The CDR3 bases are TGTGCCAGCATGAGACAGGGGGCGCCCGTGCAGTACTTC. Translated, it gives CASMRQGAPVQYF. Looking up the rest from reference TRBV28 and TRBJ2-7 gives the full variable domain: DVKVTQSSRYLVKRTGEKVFLECVQDMDHENMFWYRQDPGLGLRLIYFSYDVKMKEKGDIPEGYSVSREKKERFSLILESASTNQTSMYLCASMRQGAPVQYFGPGTRLTVT.

The V call is TRBV4-1, the J call TRBJ1-5, with D unresolved. CDR1 is MGHRA and CDR2 is YSYEKL in the germline V gene. V was clipped by 4 bases and J by 3 bases, with 16 bases between them. This CDR3 comprises 16 residues. The CDR3 DNA reads TGCGCCAGCAGCCCAATACTCGGACGGGACAATCAGCCCCAGCATTTT. Encoded protein: CASSPILGRDNQPQHF.

The chain has TRBV7-2 and TRBJ2-1; 7 positions agree with TRBD2. This CDR3 has 14 residues. CDR1 and CDR2 from the germline V gene are SGHTA and FQGNSA. With 5 bases clipped from V and 6 bases from J, the junction kept 7 bases outside the gene matches. CDR3 region: CASSRTSEINEQFF. CDR3 in DNA: TGTGCCAGCAGCCGCACTAGCGAGATCAATGAGCAGTTCTTC.

The CDR3 here is CASSPPVSYNEQFF. DNA of the CDR3: TGTGCCAGCAGCCCCCCCGTCTCCTACAATGAGCAGTTCTTC. This sequence joins TRBV7-9 and TRBJ2-1; D unresolved. This CDR3 has 14 amino acids. V shed 5 bases and J shed 0 bases, with 8 bases lying between them. The germline V gene encodes CDR1 SEHNR and CDR2 FQNEAQ (reference sequence).

The V and J genes are TRBV20-1 and TRBJ1-5; 7 positions agree with TRBD1. J was trimmed by 3 bases and V by 5 bases; bases with no gene match: 7. The CDR3 sequence is 14 residues long. Germline V gives CDR1 DFQATT, CDR2 SNEGSKA (reference sequence). CDR3 residues: CSAHPGQVNQPQHF. CDR3 coding DNA: TGCAGTGCTCATCCCGGACAGGTCAATCAGCCCCAGCATTTT.

This clone is medium-sized within its sample. The J gene is TRBJ2-3, the V gene TRBV5-6; D is perhaps TRBD1 or TRBD2 (5 bases each). Germline assignment: CDR1 SGHDT and CDR2 YYEEEE. Trimming took off 3 bases at V and 5 bases at J, with 19 bases between the two ends. The CDR3 spans 16 residues. The CDR3 sequence: CASSYGTAVRGDTQYF. CDR3 bases: TGTGCCAGCAGCTATGGGACGGCCGTCCGGGGAGATACGCAGTATTTT.

The chain recombines TRBV30 with TRBJ2-1; a possible D gene is TRBD1 (6 bases). The V gene's germline CDR1 is GTSNPN and CDR2 SVGIG (reference sequence). There are 12 residues in the CDR3. CDR3 DNA sequence: TGTTCCGCCAGGGGAAGGTACAATGAGCAGTTCTTC. It encodes CSARGRYNEQFF.

This chain joins TRBV2 and TRBJ1-5, with D hard to call. The length of the CDR3 is 13 residues. Trimming pared 2 bases from V and 2 bases from J, leaving 4 bases between. Germline values: CDR1 SNHLY, CDR2 FYNNEI. The DNA of the CDR3 is TGTGCCAGCAGTGAAATCGGCAATCAGCCCCAGCATTTT. Translating gives CASSEIGNQPQHF.

The chain couples TRBV28 to TRBJ1-4; D is possibly TRBD1 (5 bases). This CDR3 spans 15 amino acids. CDR1 MDHEN and CDR2 SYDVKM come from the germline V gene. Trimming left V 0 bases short and J 3 bases short, with 8 bases between. The CDR3 loop is CASSLWSGSNEKLFF. The CDR3, as DNA: TGTGCCAGCAGTTTATGGTCAGGGTCTAATGAAAAACTGTTTTTT.

The rearrangement links TRBV6-1 to TRBJ2-7, with D maybe TRBD2 (6 bases). Trimming removed 1 base from V and 11 bases from J, with 9 bases in between. Germline CDR1 and CDR2: MNHNS and SASEGT. This CDR3 region has 11 residues. The CDR3 region is CASSEVWGEYF. CDR3 DNA sequence: TGTGCCAGCAGTGAAGTCTGGGGGGAGTACTTC.

This chain uses TRBV14 with TRBJ2-7; D not resolved. Germline V gives CDR1 SGHDN, CDR2 FVKESK. Trimming removed 2 bases at V and 3 bases at J, with 5 bases between. The CDR3 extends over 12 amino acids. The CDR3 DNA sequence: TGTGCCAGCAGCCAACAGGTCTACGAGCAGTACTTC. As protein: CASSQQVYEQYF.

The chain couples TRBV7-6 to TRBJ2-7; 8 positions match TRBD2. Germline CDR1 is SGHVS and CDR2 is FNYEAQ. CDR3 length: 14 residues. With 5 bases clipped from V and 4 bases from J, the junction kept 7 bases outside the gene matches. The CDR3 reads CASSPGRGVYEQYF. CDR3 sequence (DNA): TGTGCCAGCAGCCCCGGGAGGGGGGTATACGAGCAGTACTTC.

This clone qualifies as large. The rearrangement uses TRBV5-1 and TRBJ2-7; D possibly uses TRBD1 or TRBD2 (5 bases each). This CDR3 region has 15 residues. Germline V gives CDR1 SGHRS, CDR2 YFSETQ. Trimming left V 0 bases short and J 3 bases short, with 13 bases between. CDR3 sequence reads: CASSLDLGGIYEQYF. CDR3 sequence (DNA): TGCGCCAGCAGCTTGGATCTTGGGGGAATCTACGAGCAGTACTTC.

This clone was counted between two and nine times. This sample also contains other DNA sequences that code for the same CDR3. The chain joins TRBV19 to TRBJ2-3, with D hard to call. The CDR3 has 14 residues. Trimming removed 3 bases from V and 1 base from J, with 8 bases in between. Germline CDR1 and CDR2: LNHDA and SQIVND (reference sequence). CDR3 sequence reads: CASSILPGTDTQYF. The CDR3 DNA reads TGTGCCAGTAGTATTCTCCCGGGCACAGATACGCAGTATTTT.

This clone was seen only a few times. The chain employs TRBV4-1 and TRBJ2-1; no clear D gene. Between the trimmed V and J ends, which lost 4 bases and 6 bases, there was a span of 10 bases. Germline V CDR1 and CDR2: MGHRA, YSYEKL. This CDR3 region has 13 residues. For the CDR3, the DNA is TGCGCCAGCAGCCCGACCGTACGCAATGAGCAGTTCTTC. It codes for CASSPTVRNEQFF.

V and J are TRBV20-1 and TRBJ2-1, with no clear D. This CDR3 is built from 11 residues. Germline V gene lookup returns CDR1 DFQATT and CDR2 SNEGSKA (reference sequence). Trimming cost V 4 bases and J 6 bases, with 7 bases left between them. CDR3 residues: CSATLSNEQFF. For the CDR3, the DNA is TGCAGTGCTACCCTTAGCAATGAGCAGTTCTTC.

A word on this clone: The junction shows a germline mismatch at one end, possibly a read error. V and J are TRBV19 and TRBJ2-2, with a weak D call TRBD2 (5 bases). The CDR3 has 13 residues. Per germline, CDR1 LNHDA and CDR2 SQIVND (reference sequence). CDR3 nucleotides: TGTGCCAGTAGCGGTAGGAGTACCGGGGAGCTGCTTTTT. Translated, it gives CASSGRSTGELLF.

This chain uses TRBV7-2 with TRBJ2-6; weak D call: TRBD1 (6 bases). There are 16 residues in the CDR3. CDR1 and CDR2 from the germline V gene are SGHTA and FQGNSA. V lost 0 bases and J lost 4, with 10 bases in between. Here the CDR3 reads CASSLARTEGANVLTF. In DNA, the CDR3 is TGTGCCAGCAGCTTAGCGCGGACAGAGGGGGCCAACGTCCTGACTTTC.

This clone was seen a few times. The J gene is TRBJ2-2, the V gene TRBV6-1, with 7 nucleotides matching TRBD2. Germline V CDR1 and CDR2: MNHNS, SASEGT. The length of the CDR3 is 14 residues. Unmatched junction bases numbered 7, after V lost 8 bases and J lost 4 bases. The CDR3 nucleotides read TGTGCCAGCCCGATGGGAGGGGTCACCGGGGAGCTGTTTTTT. This codes for CASPMGGVTGELFF.